This T cell receptor (beta chain) was recorded in a study of blood T cells in healthy people across ages. About this clonotype itself: The antigen is unknown.

The use of a sample-barcoded 5' primer and a J-beta primer mix characterized a second PCR of 7 to 11 cycles. TCRdb used MiXCR to reprocess the 5' RACE reads, holding one entry per CDR3 protein. The data contain around 1,800,000 distinct CDR3 sequences, 30% to 40% of them singletons. Germline lookup yields CDR1 MDHEN and CDR2 SYDVKM. This CDR3 contains 14 residues. Study-wide results and caveats: The study found more naive CD4+ cells and higher diversity in long-lived than aged donors.

The gene calls are TRBV28 and TRBJ2-5, with D perhaps matching TRBD1 (6 bases). The J call may be in error: the DNA end matches TRBJ2-7 better. This clonotype originated in a human donor in good health. The specimen was blood. CDR3: CASSFEGGSYEQYF. CDR3 nucleotide sequence: TGTGCCAGCAGTTTTGAAGGGGGTTCCTACGAGCAGTACTTC.